This passage covers 32 T cell receptor beta chains from one sample sequenced in a study of cytomegalovirus exposure and HLA in healthy donors. The assay was immunoSEQ multiplex PCR, and TCRdb's table has in-frame clones only and misses some. Of about 120,000 clones listed, approximately 90% are singletons. The sequenced sample was PBMCs. The source is a woman aged 18 to 35 in good health and CMV-seropositive.

This chain connects TRBV20-1 to TRBJ2-7; 9 bases match TRBD1. In germline, CDR1 is DFQATT, CDR2 SNEGSKA (reference sequence). CDR3 size: 10 residues. CDR3 amino acids: CPGTGYEQYF. The CDR3 DNA reads TGCCCCGGGACAGGGTACGAGCAGTACTTC.

This CDR3 is CASSSLGQGLYEQYF. In nucleotides, the CDR3 is TGTGCCAGCAGCTCCTTGGGACAGGGGTTATACGAGCAGTACTTC. The chain couples TRBV11-3 to TRBJ2-7; TRBD1 aligns across 10 bases. The germline gives CDR1 SGHNT, CDR2 YENEEA. This CDR3 region has 15 residues. The trim removed 4 bases at V and 4 bases at J, leaving 7 bases unmatched.

In the case of this clone: The sample has other DNA sequences that encode this CDR3 too. The rearrangement joins TRBV5-1 to TRBJ2-7, with TRBD1 as a possible D gene (5 bases). V was pared by 4 bases and J by 0 bases, with 11 bases between. CDR1 and CDR2 (germline): SGHRS, YFSETQ. The CDR3 covers 14 residues. The CDR3 spells CASSPDSSSYEQYF. The CDR3 DNA is TGCGCCAGCAGCCCAGACAGTAGCTCCTACGAGCAGTACTTC.

J is TRBJ2-1 and V is TRBV7-6; 8 bases agree with TRBD1. This CDR3 spans 15 amino acids. CDR1 is SGHVS, CDR2 FNYEAQ, per germline. V lost 5 bases, J lost 4 bases, and 7 bases stayed unmatched. The CDR3 protein is CASSRTGGAYNEQFF. The CDR3 DNA reads TGTGCCAGCAGCCGAACAGGGGGTGCATACAATGAGCAGTTCTTC.

The DNA of the CDR3 is TGTGCCAGCAGCTTCGGCGGGAGTGGACCCTCCGAGCAGTACTTC. This encodes CASSFGGSGPSEQYF. The chain carries TRBV7-9 and TRBJ2-7; TRBD2 agrees at 7 bases. This CDR3 contains 15 residues. The trim removed 3 bases at V and 6 bases at J, leaving 11 bases unmatched. Looked up from germline, CDR1 is SEHNR and CDR2 is FQNEAQ (reference sequence).

This sequence joins TRBV29-1 and TRBJ2-2; D unclear. Between the trimmed V and J ends, which lost 7 bases and 1 base, there was a span of 4 bases. The germline V gene has CDR1 SQVTM and CDR2 ANQGSEA. This CDR3 spans 11 amino acids. DNA for the CDR3: TGCAGCGGTCGGAACACCGGGGAGCTGTTTTTT. Translated, it gives CSGRNTGELFF.

The chain recombines TRBV4-1 with TRBJ2-1; D is possibly TRBD1 (6 bases). Germline V gives CDR1 MGHRA, CDR2 YSYEKL. Trimming cost V 4 bases and J 7 bases, with 20 bases left between them. The CDR3 covers 16 residues. CDR3 coding DNA: TGCGCCAGCAGCCGGACCGAGGGCCTAAGGGGGAATGAGCAGTTCTTC. It specifies CASSRTEGLRGNEQFF.

As DNA, the CDR3 is TGCGCCAGCAGTGAGTCGGGGGGAATTGAAGCTTTCTTT. Translation gives CASSESGGIEAFF. The chain employs TRBV10-2 and TRBJ1-1; TRBD1 might be the D (5 bases). Germline CDR1 is WSHSY and CDR2 is SAAADI. Trimming pared 0 bases from V and 7 bases from J, leaving 9 bases between. The length of the CDR3 is 13 residues.

This chain uses TRBV2 with TRBJ2-7, with a possible D match to TRBD2 (7 bases). The V end lost 8 bases, the J end lost 3 bases, and 14 bases lay between the germline ends. This CDR3 comprises 13 residues. The germline gives CDR1 SNHLY, CDR2 FYNNEI. The CDR3: CASGGARDYEQYF. In DNA, the CDR3 is TGTGCCAGCGGGGGGGCAAGGGACTACGAGCAGTACTTC.

This clone was picked up a small number of times. The J gene is TRBJ1-2, the V gene TRBV23-1; D call uncertain. TRBV23-1 is known as an ORF, though its function is uncertain. The ends were cut back, 6 bases at V and 2 bases at J, with 28 bases in the middle. This CDR3 is built from 19 residues. The CDR3 DNA is TGCGCCAGCAGGGAGCCCGCGGACTATGCAAAAGAAGAAAACTATGGCTACACCTTC. Its translation is CASREPADYAKEENYGYTF.

Turning to this clone: One end of the junction does not line up with germline, which may come from a read error. The J gene is TRBJ2-2, the V gene TRBV7-7; D might be TRBD1 (5 bases). The CDR3 runs 13 residues. Germline V gene lookup returns CDR1 SSHAT and CDR2 FNYEAQ (reference sequence). The CDR3 nucleotides read TGTGCTAGCAGCCCGACAGTCACCGGGGAGCTGTTTTTT. Translation gives CASSPTVTGELFF.

In DNA, the CDR3 is TGTGCCATCAGTGTAAAGGGGGAGAGCACTGAAGCTTTCTTT. This sequence encodes CAISVKGESTEAFF. The chain combines TRBV10-3 with TRBJ1-1; possibly TRBD1 for D (6 bases). Germline V lookup: CDR1 ENHRY, CDR2 SYGVKD. The CDR3 sequence is 14 residues long. Trimming stripped 4 bases from V and 4 bases from J, with 13 bases between.

This chain connects TRBV6-6 to TRBJ1-2, with 12 bases that match TRBD1. Trimming at V came to 5 bases and at J to 8 bases, leaving 9 bases not matched to a gene. There are 15 residues in the CDR3. CDR1 and CDR2 from the germline V gene are MNHNY and SVGAGI (reference sequence). CDR3 bases: TGTGCCAGCAGTACCCCCCGGGACAGGGGGCGAGGCTACACCTTC. Translated, it gives CASSTPRDRGRGYTF.

The chain links TRBV7-9 to TRBJ2-7; a possible D gene is TRBD2 (6 bases). Per the germline V gene, CDR1 is SEHNR and CDR2 is FQNEAQ (reference sequence). V dropped 8 bases and J dropped 7 bases, with 6 bases sitting between them. CDR3 length: 9 residues. DNA for the CDR3: TGTGCCAGCGGGGGGGAGCAGTACTTC. It is translated as CASGGEQYF. Full variable domain (outside the CDR3, taken from reference TRBV7-9 and TRBJ2-7): DTGVSQNPRHKITKRGQNVTFRCDPISEHNRLYWYRQTLGQGPEFLTYFQNEAQLEKSRLLSDRFSAERPKGSFSTLEIQRTEQGDSAMYLCASGGEQYFGPGTRLTVT.

V usage is TRBV15 and J usage is TRBJ2-2; 8 bases map to TRBD1. From germline, CDR1 is LNHNV and CDR2 YYDKDF (reference sequence). CDR3 length: 15 amino acids. V shed 5 bases, J shed 6 bases, and the junction held 8 bases outside the gene matches. CDR3 in DNA: TGTGCCACCAGCTACCGGGACAGGCCTTCCGGGGAGCTGTTTTTT. It translates to CATSYRDRPSGELFF. Combining the CDR3 with reference TRBV15 and TRBJ2-2 gives the whole variable domain DAMVIQNPRYQVTQFGKPVTLSCSQTLNHNVMYWYQQKSSQAPKLLFHYYDKDFNNEADTPDNFQSRRPNTSFCFLDIRSPGLGDTAMYLCATSYRDRPSGELFFGEGSRLTVL.

This clone was counted once. The V gene is TRBV6-5, the J gene TRBJ1-1; weak D call: TRBD1 (5 bases). CDR3 length: 13 residues. V was clipped by 8 bases and J by 2 bases, with 12 bases between them. The germline CDR1 and CDR2 sequences are MNHEY and SVGAGI. CDR3 sequence: CASVADSNTEAFF. CDR3 DNA: TGTGCCAGCGTAGCCGACAGTAACACTGAAGCTTTCTTT.

Only a few counts were recorded for this clone. The chain links TRBV2 to TRBJ1-3; a possible D gene is TRBD1 (6 bases). Germline CDR1 and CDR2: SNHLY and FYNNEI. CDR3 length: 13 amino acids. Trimming stripped 9 bases from V and 1 base from J, with 10 bases between. CDR3 in amino acids: CASQQGSGNTIYF. In DNA, the CDR3 is TGTGCCAGTCAACAGGGATCTGGAAACACCATATATTTT.

The chain links TRBV11-2 to TRBJ1-1; 8 positions match TRBD1. With 5 bases clipped from V and 2 bases from J, the junction kept 7 bases outside the gene matches. CDR3 length equals 15 residues. Germline V CDR1 and CDR2: SGHAT, FQNNGV. The CDR3 bases are TGTGCCAGCAGCCCCGCCCCAGGGGGCAACACTGAAGCTTTCTTT. As protein: CASSPAPGGNTEAFF. Filled out from reference TRBV11-2 and TRBJ1-1, the complete variable domain reads EAGVAQSPRYKIIEKRQSVAFWCNPISGHATLYWYQQILGQGPKLLIQFQNNGVVDDSQLPKDRFSAERLKGVDSTLKIQPAKLEDSAVYLCASSPAPGGNTEAFFGQGTRLTVV.

J is TRBJ2-2 and V is TRBV7-9; D ambiguous. The CDR3 sequence is 18 residues long. Germline CDR1 and CDR2: SEHNR and FQNEAQ (reference sequence). Trimming left V 1 base short and J 2 bases short, with 17 bases between. CDR3 DNA: TGTGCCAGCAGCTTAGGGAGTGCGGCGCGTAAAAACACCGGGGAGCTGTTTTTT. Translating it yields CASSLGSAARKNTGELFF.

The chain recombines TRBV14 with TRBJ1-1; no reliable D call. The CDR3 length is 13 residues. V was shortened by 5 bases and J by 1 base, with 8 bases between the two germline ends. Germline V gene lookup returns CDR1 SGHDN and CDR2 FVKESK. The CDR3 protein is CASSSRPNTEAFF. CDR3 bases: TGTGCCAGCAGCTCGCGTCCGAACACTGAAGCTTTCTTT.

The chain carries TRBV29-1 and TRBJ2-3; a weak D match, TRBD2 (7 bases). The CDR3 consists of 14 residues. CDR1 and CDR2 (germline): SQVTM, ANQGSEA. Trimming took off 6 bases at V and 2 bases at J, with 15 bases between the two ends. CDR3 protein: CSVVRGALTDTQYF. In DNA, the CDR3 is TGCAGCGTGGTACGGGGGGCGCTCACAGATACGCAGTATTTT.

CDR3 in amino acids: CASSEDRVSGQFF. DNA for the CDR3: TGCGCCAGCAGTGAGGACAGGGTCTCCGGGCAGTTCTTC. V and J are TRBV10-1 and TRBJ2-1; TRBD1 agrees at 7 bases. The CDR3 extends over 13 amino acids. V gave up 2 bases and J gave up 12 bases; unmatched junction bases: 7. The germline gives CDR1 WNHNN, CDR2 SYGVQD (reference sequence).

A word on this clone: The junction and the germline gene differ at one end; a read error may be behind it. J is TRBJ2-1 and V is TRBV7-9; 8 nucleotides match TRBD2. The germline V gene has CDR1 SEHNR and CDR2 FQNEAQ (reference sequence). The length of the CDR3 is 14 residues. The CDR3 DNA follows: TGTGCCAGCAGGTTAGCGGGGCCCTACAATGAGCAGTTCTTC. Encoded protein: CASRLAGPYNEQFF.

This chain links TRBV29-1 with TRBJ1-2, with D possibly TRBD1 on 6 matching bases. Trimming left V 3 bases short and J 4 bases short, with 18 bases between. This CDR3 has 15 residues. Germline loops: CDR1 SQVTM, CDR2 ANQGSEA. CDR3 coding DNA: TGCAGCGTTGATTCAATCAGGGGTGAGGGCTATGGCTACACCTTC. This codes for CSVDSIRGEGYGYTF.

This clone is a singleton in its sample. The chain employs TRBV19 and TRBJ2-1; D is unresolved. CDR1 and CDR2 from the germline V gene are LNHDA and SQIVND (reference sequence). V was shortened by 0 bases and J by 7 bases, with 7 bases between the two germline ends. CDR3 length equals 13 residues. The CDR3 spells CASSIDPRNEQFF. The CDR3 nucleotides are TGTGCCAGTAGTATAGATCCCCGGAATGAGCAGTTCTTC.

This CDR3 reads CASSPIEGSLNYGYTF. The CDR3 DNA reads TGTGCCAGCAGCCCTATTGAGGGCAGCCTGAACTATGGCTACACCTTC. The chain employs TRBV14 and TRBJ1-2; D call uncertain. Germline V CDR1 and CDR2: SGHDN, FVKESK. The CDR3 totals 16 residues. The V and J ends lost 4 bases and 2 bases respectively, with 17 bases between them.

V and J are TRBV4-1 and TRBJ2-3; 9 nucleotides agree with TRBD1. The J segment lost 6 bases and the V segment lost 2 bases, leaving 6 bases of the junction unmatched. The CDR3 loop spans 15 amino acids. From germline, CDR1 is MGHRA and CDR2 YSYEKL. The CDR3 loop reads CASSQLGQGRDTQYF. Written as DNA, the CDR3 is TGCGCCAGCAGCCAACTCGGACAGGGGCGGGATACGCAGTATTTT.

V usage is TRBV19 and J usage is TRBJ1-4; TRBD1 aligns across 9 bases. Germline trimming cut 8 bases from V and 7 bases from J; bases unmatched to any gene: 11. The CDR3 is 15 residues long. Germline CDR1 and CDR2: LNHDA and SQIVND (reference sequence). The CDR3 coding sequence is TGTGCCAGTGGCGTTACAGGGGGCGTTAGTGAAAAACTGTTTTTT. Translation: CASGVTGGVSEKLFF.

This clone has at least ten counts. This chain joins TRBV7-2 and TRBJ2-1; 10 bases align to TRBD2. Germline V gene data show CDR1 as SGHTA and CDR2 as FQGNSA. This CDR3 has 16 amino acids. Germline trimming cut 5 bases from V and 5 bases from J; bases unmatched to any gene: 9. The CDR3, as DNA: TGTGCCAGCAGCAAACGCCCTAGCGGGAGAAACAATGAGCAGTTCTTC. Residues: CASSKRPSGRNNEQFF. Complete variable domain (other parts from reference TRBV7-2 and TRBJ2-1): GAGVSQSPSNKVTEKGKDVELRCDPISGHTALYWYRQSLGQGLEFLIYFQGNSAPDKSGLPSDRFSAERTGGSVSTLTIQRTQQEDSAVYLCASSKRPSGRNNEQFFGPGTRLTVL.

The rearrangement joins TRBV4-1 to TRBJ1-6; D perhaps matches TRBD1 (5 bases). CDR1 is MGHRA, CDR2 YSYEKL, per germline. With 1 base removed from V and 10 bases from J, the gap between germline ends came to 14 bases. The CDR3 covers 15 residues. The CDR3, as DNA: TGCGCCAGCAGCCAAGGGGGCCGGGTGGGATCACCCCTCCACTTT. Translated, it gives CASSQGGRVGSPLHF.

As to this clone: The sample has other DNA sequences that encode this CDR3 too. The chain has TRBV6-6 and TRBJ2-5; D not certain. This CDR3 contains 13 residues. V shed 2 bases and J shed 3 bases, with 7 bases lying between them. The germline V gene encodes CDR1 MNHNY and CDR2 SVGAGI (reference sequence). CDR3 nucleotides: TGTGCCAGCAGTTACGGGCAGAAAGAGACCCAGTACTTC. It codes for CASSYGQKETQYF.

This clone was observed a few times. V is TRBV7-2 and J is TRBJ1-2, with 9 bases aligning to TRBD1. CDR3 length equals 15 residues. Germline V gene lookup returns CDR1 SGHTA and CDR2 FQGNSA. Losses at the gene ends were 5 bases for V and 5 bases for J; bases not matched to a gene: 9. The CDR3 DNA reads TGTGCCAGCAGCCCCCGGGACAGGGTATGGTATGGCTACACCTTC. Its protein product is CASSPRDRVWYGYTF. Supplemented by reference TRBV7-2 and TRBJ1-2, the full variable domain reads GAGVSQSPSNKVTEKGKDVELRCDPISGHTALYWYRQSLGQGLEFLIYFQGNSAPDKSGLPSDRFSAERTGGSVSTLTIQRTQQEDSAVYLCASSPRDRVWYGYTFGSGTRLTVV.